This T cell receptor beta chain was sequenced during a study of CD8 T cells in ankylosing spondylitis. This clonotype was detected a few times. The antigen remains unidentified. Regarding the study as a whole: It was reported that disease-linked clones were significantly enriched in matched ankylosing spondylitis synovial fluid. Peripheral blood held disease-linked clones only at relatively low frequency, and these were CD8+. A number of the motif variants had already been described in reactive arthritis synovial fluid and blood. Ankylosing spondylitis blood seemed to carry a telltale TCR beta motif made of eight or nine highly homologous variants.

In TCRdb, the 5' RACE reads were re-called with MiXCR into one record per CDR3 protein. In the table there are around 390,000 distinct CDR3 sequences, about a fifth of which are singletons. The CDR3 spans 13 residues. V shed 0 bases and J shed 7 bases, with 7 bases lying between them. Germline lookup yields CDR1 ENHRY and CDR2 SYGVKD. The chain is built from TRBV10-3 and TRBJ2-1; no firm D call. This receptor was taken from a male donor with ankylosing spondylitis. Sequencing input: blood, either unsorted or a sorted T cell fraction (not recorded which). Here the CDR3 DNA reads TGTGCCATCAGTGAGTCGACTGGAAATGAGCAGTTCTTC. It yields the protein CAISESTGNEQFF.